This TCR beta chain was profiled in a study of T cell changes during pregnancy in multiple sclerosis (dated by TCRdb to about 2019). Context from the whole study: The study looked at changes in the T cell repertoire across pregnancy in women with multiple sclerosis.

About this clone itself: Its specific antigen is unknown. No per-base quality is available; no much larger clone lies one base away.

The receptor library was made with the immunoSEQ multiplex PCR assay. TCRdb obtained this table from immuneACCESS and retained in-frame rearrangements with V and J assigned. These tables miss some clones; where compared with another copy, unresolved V genes account for less than half of the shortfall, and the remainder is unexplained. This sample comprises 68,000 or so clones, about 90% of them detected only once. The ten largest clones add up to roughly 0.8% of the sample. The germline V gene sets CDR1 to MNHEY and CDR2 to SVGAGI. The CDR3 contains 16 residues, cysteine and phenylalanine counted. Just CDR3 DNA is preserved here, 48 bases in frame from base 1. Compared with germline, V lacks 4 bases and J lacks 5 bases; bases without a gene match: 8.

This sequence originates from a female donor with multiple sclerosis, enrolled in a pregnancy study. The chain is assembled from TRBV6-5 and TRBJ1-2; 12 bases in the junction line up with TRBD1. Source: peripheral blood, taken in the second trimester of pregnancy. This receptor has the CDR3 CASSFKGTGGFYGYTF. The nucleotide sequence reads as follows: TGTGCCAGCAGTTTCAAGGGGACAGGGGGCTTTTATGGCTACACCTTC.